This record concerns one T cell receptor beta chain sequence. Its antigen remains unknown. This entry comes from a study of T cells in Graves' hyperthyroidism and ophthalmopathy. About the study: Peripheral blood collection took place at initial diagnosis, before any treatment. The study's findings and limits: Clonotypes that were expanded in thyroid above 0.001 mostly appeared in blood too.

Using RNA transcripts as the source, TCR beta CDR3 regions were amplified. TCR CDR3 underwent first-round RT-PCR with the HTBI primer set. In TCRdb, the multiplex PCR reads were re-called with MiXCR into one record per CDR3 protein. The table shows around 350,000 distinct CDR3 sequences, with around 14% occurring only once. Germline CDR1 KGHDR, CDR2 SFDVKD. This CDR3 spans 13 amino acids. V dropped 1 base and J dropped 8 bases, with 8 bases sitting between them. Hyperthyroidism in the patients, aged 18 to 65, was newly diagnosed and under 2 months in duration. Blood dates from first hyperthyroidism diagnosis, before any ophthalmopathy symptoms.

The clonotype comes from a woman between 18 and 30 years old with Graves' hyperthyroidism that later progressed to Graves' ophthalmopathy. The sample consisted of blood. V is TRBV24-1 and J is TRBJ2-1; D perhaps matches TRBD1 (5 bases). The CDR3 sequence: CATSDLDRYEQFF. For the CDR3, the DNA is TGTGCCACCAGTGATTTAGACAGATATGAGCAGTTCTTC.